This TCR beta chain was observed in a study of Ad26.COV2.S vaccination and SARS-CoV-2 variants. Study in general: Of the COV1001 trial arms, the Ad26.COV2.S arm included the donor. Administration of Ad26.COV2.S was intramuscular, either once or twice 56 days apart.

About this clone: Its antigen is unknown.

The V end was cut by 4 bases, the J end by 0 bases, with 13 bases between. CDR1 and CDR2 (germline): MNHEY, SMNVEV (reference sequence). CDR3 length: 15 residues. Stated treatment: about 20 received Ad26.COV2.S at low or high dose, single or two shots; about 5 received placebo; per-sample allocation not given. The samples date from day 63 after the first vaccine or placebo injection. Study-level results: It was found that vaccine and placebo recipients had similar non-spike TCR breadth.

Some clones are missing from TCRdb's copy, which holds only in-frame ones; the method was immunoSEQ multiplex PCR. Of around 420,000 clones listed, roughly 90% are singletons. The chain uses TRBV27 and TRBJ2-7; D might be TRBD1 (6 bases). This receptor was identified in a person between 18 and 60 years old who received the Ad26.COV2.S COVID-19 vaccine or a placebo. The sample was peripheral blood, taken in a trial of Ad26.COV2.S vaccine versus placebo. The CDR3 DNA sequence: TGTGCCAGCAGTTACAGGGTCGGATCCTCCTACGAGCAGTACTTC. Translation gives CASSYRVGSSYEQYF.